A single sample is the source of the 8 T cell receptor beta chains below, sequenced in a study of T cell changes during pregnancy in multiple sclerosis. TCRdb's table, derived via immunoSEQ multiplex PCR, lists solely in-frame clones and lacks some. There are 65,000 to 70,000 clones in the sample; 85% to 95% occur only once, and under 2% lies in the top ten. Sequenced here: peripheral blood, sampled in the third trimester of pregnancy. The receptor source for this set is a female donor in good health, enrolled as a control in a pregnancy study.

The genes are TRBV7-2 and TRBJ2-1, with D perhaps TRBD2 (5 bases). The V end was cut by 5 bases, the J end by 0 bases, with 11 bases between. This CDR3 has 15 residues. Germline CDR1 SGHTA, CDR2 FQGNSA. CDR3 in amino acids: CASSAMSGSYNEQFF. CDR3 bases: TGTGCCAGCAGCGCAATGAGCGGCTCCTACAATGAGCAGTTCTTC.

The rearrangement joins TRBV7-9 to TRBJ1-1; D perhaps matches TRBD1 (5 bases). Germline V gene data show CDR1 as SEHNR and CDR2 as FQNEAQ (reference sequence). There are 13 residues in the CDR3. Trimming took 5 bases from V and 5 from J, leaving 12 bases between them. The CDR3 DNA reads as TGTGCCAGCAGCCCGGGGGTATGGACTGAAGCTTTCTTT. It is translated as CASSPGVWTEAFF.

This clone was counted a single time. The same CDR3 arises from other DNA sequences in this sample as well. CDR3 nucleotides: TGTGCCAGCAGCTTAGGGGGACAGGGGGGGACTGAAGCTTTCTTT. The encoded protein is CASSLGGQGGTEAFF. This chain joins TRBV13 and TRBJ1-1, with 11 positions matching TRBD1. The CDR3 sequence is 15 residues long. Germline CDR1 is PRHDT and CDR2 is FYEKMQ (reference sequence). Unmatched junction bases numbered 2, after V lost 0 bases and J lost 5 bases.

V and J are TRBV14 and TRBJ1-5; 8 nucleotides line up with TRBD1. Germline values: CDR1 SGHDN, CDR2 FVKESK. There are 17 residues in the CDR3. After removal of 4 bases from V and 6 bases from J, the junction contained 14 bases not matched to a gene. CDR3 sequence (DNA): TGTGCCAGCAGCCGCTGCCCCGGACAGGGAGAGGTTCAGCCCCAGCATTTT. Translation gives CASSRCPGQGEVQPQHF.

The chain links TRBV7-2 to TRBJ1-1; D call uncertain. The CDR3 spans 12 residues. Trimming removed 5 bases from V and 11 bases from J, with 15 bases in between. The germline gives CDR1 SGHTA, CDR2 FQGNSA. This CDR3 reads CASSPYLGGAFF. The CDR3 DNA is TGTGCCAGCAGCCCCTACCTAGGTGGGGCTTTCTTT.

The chain uses TRBV2 and TRBJ1-2; D may be TRBD1 (6 bases). The ends were cut back, 3 bases at V and 0 bases at J, with 11 bases in the middle. There are 15 residues in the CDR3. Germline CDR1 is SNHLY and CDR2 is FYNNEI. For the CDR3, the DNA is TGTGCCAGCAGTGAGATGGGGGCCTCTAACTATGGCTACACCTTC. The encoded protein is CASSEMGASNYGYTF.

This chain joins TRBV6-6 and TRBJ1-2; a weak D match, TRBD1 (6 bases). The length of the CDR3 is 12 residues. Trimming cost V 7 bases and J 7 bases, with 13 bases left between them. Germline lookup yields CDR1 MNHNY and CDR2 SVGAGI (reference sequence). In DNA form, the CDR3 reads TGTGCCAGCAACTTAGACAGGATTGGCTACACCTTC. Encoded protein: CASNLDRIGYTF.

The chain joins TRBV21-1 to TRBJ2-1; the D segment call TRBD1 is taken from the table without a DNA check. TRBV21-1 is reported as a pseudogene. The CDR3 consists of 14 residues. CDR3 sequence: CASSTRTGPNEQFF. In DNA form, the CDR3 reads TGTGCCAGCAGCACCCGGACAGGACCCAATGAGCAGTTCTTC.